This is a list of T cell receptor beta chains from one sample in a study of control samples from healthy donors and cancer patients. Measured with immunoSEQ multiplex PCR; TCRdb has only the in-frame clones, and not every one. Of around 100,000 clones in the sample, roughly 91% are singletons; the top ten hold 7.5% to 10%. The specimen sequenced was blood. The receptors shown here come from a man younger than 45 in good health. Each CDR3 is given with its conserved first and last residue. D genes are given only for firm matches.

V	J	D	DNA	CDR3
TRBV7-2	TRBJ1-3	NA	TGTGCCAGCAGTTCCGGGACACTCGGAAACACCATATATTTT	CASSSGTLGNTIYF
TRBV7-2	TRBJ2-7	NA	TGTGCCAGCAGCTTAAGAGGGGGAGGACAGTTCTACGAGCAGTACTTC	CASSLRGGGQFYEQYF
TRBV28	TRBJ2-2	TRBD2	TGTGCCAGCAGTTTACCCCATAGCGGGAGTGACACCGGGGAGCTGTTTTTT	CASSLPHSGSDTGELFF
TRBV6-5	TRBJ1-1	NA	TGTGCCAGCAGTTACAGCGGGGGGCGCAGGAACACTGAAGCTTTCTTT	CASSYSGGRRNTEAFF
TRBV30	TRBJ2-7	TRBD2	TGTGCCTGGAGTGGAGGACTAGCGGGATACGAGCAGTACTTC	CAWSGGLAGYEQYF
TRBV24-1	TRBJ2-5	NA	TGTGCCACCAGTGCAGAGGGGTCGTGGGAGACCCAGTACTTC	CATSAEGSWETQYF
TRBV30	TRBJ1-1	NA	TGTGCCTGGAGTGTACAGGCTTGGGGGCCATGGAACACTGAAGCTTTCTTT	CAWSVQAWGPWNTEAFF
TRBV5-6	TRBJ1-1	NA	TGTGCCAGCAGCTTGGTGGCAGGGCCCAATGAAGCTTTCTTT	CASSLVAGPNEAFF
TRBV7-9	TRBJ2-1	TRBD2	TGTGCCAGCAGCCCAGGGACTAGCGGGAGGATTTCGGGCAATGAGCAGTTCTTC	CASSPGTSGRISGNEQFF
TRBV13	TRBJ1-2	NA	TGTGCCAGCAGCTTAAACAGGGTTAACTATGGCTACACCTTC	CASSLNRVNYGYTF
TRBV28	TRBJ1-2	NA	TGTGCCAGCAGTTTTCCCGGACAGCACTATGGCTACACCTTC	CASSFPGQHYGYTF
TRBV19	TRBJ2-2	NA	TGTGCCAGTAGTATAGGCCTTGGGGCCGGGGAGCTGTTTTTT	CASSIGLGAGELFF